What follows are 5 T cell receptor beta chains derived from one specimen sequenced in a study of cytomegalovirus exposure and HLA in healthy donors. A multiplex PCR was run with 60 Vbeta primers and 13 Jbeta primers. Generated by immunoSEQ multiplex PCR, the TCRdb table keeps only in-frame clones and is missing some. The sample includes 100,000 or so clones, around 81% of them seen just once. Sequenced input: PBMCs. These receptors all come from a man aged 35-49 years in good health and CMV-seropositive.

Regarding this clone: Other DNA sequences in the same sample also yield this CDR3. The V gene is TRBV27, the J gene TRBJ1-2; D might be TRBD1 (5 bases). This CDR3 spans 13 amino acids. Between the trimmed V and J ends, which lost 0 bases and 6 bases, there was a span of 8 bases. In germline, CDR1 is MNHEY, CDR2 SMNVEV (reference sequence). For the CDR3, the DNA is TGTGCCAGCAGTTTATCCGGGACTCATGGCTACACCTTC. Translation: CASSLSGTHGYTF.

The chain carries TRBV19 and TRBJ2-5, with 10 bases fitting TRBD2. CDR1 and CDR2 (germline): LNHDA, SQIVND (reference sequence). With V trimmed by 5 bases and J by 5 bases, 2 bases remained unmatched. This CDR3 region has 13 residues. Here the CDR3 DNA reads TGTGCCAGTAGTCCGGGACTAGCGGAGACCCAGTACTTC. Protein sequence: CASSPGLAETQYF.

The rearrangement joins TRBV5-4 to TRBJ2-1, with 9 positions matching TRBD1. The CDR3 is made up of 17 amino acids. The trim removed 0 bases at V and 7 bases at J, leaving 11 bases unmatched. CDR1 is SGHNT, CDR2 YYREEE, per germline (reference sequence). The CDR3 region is CASSLGVGTGIGNEQFF. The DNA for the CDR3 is TGTGCCAGCAGCTTGGGTGTGGGGACAGGGATAGGGAATGAGCAGTTCTTC.

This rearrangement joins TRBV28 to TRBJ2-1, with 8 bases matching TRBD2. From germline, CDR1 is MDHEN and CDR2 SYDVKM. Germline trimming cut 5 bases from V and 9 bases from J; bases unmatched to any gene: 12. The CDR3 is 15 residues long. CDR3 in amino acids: CASSPRLAGKAEQFF. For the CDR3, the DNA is TGTGCCAGCAGTCCTCGCCTAGCGGGCAAGGCTGAGCAGTTCTTC.

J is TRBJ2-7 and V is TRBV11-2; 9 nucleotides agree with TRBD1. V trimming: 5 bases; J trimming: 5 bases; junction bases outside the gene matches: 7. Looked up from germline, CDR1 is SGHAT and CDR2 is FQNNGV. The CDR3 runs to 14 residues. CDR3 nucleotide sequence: TGTGCCAGCAGCCCCGGGACAGGGTTCAACGAGCAGTACTTC. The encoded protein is CASSPGTGFNEQYF.